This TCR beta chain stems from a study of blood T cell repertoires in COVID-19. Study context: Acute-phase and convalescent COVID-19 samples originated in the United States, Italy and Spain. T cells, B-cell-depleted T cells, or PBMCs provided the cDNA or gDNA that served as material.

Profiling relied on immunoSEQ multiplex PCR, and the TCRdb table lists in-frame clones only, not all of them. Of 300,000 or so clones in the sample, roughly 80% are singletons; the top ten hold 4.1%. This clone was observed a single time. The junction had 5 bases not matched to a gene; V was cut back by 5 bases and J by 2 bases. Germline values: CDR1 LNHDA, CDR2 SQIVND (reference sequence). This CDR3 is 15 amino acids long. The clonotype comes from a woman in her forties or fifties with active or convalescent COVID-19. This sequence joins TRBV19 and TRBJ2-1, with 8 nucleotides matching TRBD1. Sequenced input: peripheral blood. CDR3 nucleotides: TGTGCCAGTAGTGCCGGGACAGGACCCTACAATGAGCAGTTCTTC. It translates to CASSAGTGPYNEQFF.